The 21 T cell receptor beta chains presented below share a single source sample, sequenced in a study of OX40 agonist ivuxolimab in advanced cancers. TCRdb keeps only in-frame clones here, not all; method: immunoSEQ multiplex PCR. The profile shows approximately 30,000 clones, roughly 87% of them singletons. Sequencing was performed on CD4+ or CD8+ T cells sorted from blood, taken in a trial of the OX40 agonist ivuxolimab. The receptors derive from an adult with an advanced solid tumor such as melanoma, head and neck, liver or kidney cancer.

The chain's CDR3 is CAWSGVGTGELFF. For the CDR3, the DNA is TGTGCCTGGAGTGGGGTGGGGACCGGGGAGCTGTTTTTT. The chain couples TRBV30 to TRBJ2-2; D is unresolved. Germline values: CDR1 GTSNPN, CDR2 SVGIG (reference sequence). The CDR3 totals 13 residues. V lost 1 base, J lost 5 bases, and 8 bases lay in between.

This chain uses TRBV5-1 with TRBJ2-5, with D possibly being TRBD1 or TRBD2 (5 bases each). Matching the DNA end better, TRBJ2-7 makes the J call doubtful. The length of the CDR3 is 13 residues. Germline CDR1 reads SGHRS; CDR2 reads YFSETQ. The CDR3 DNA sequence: TGCGCCAGCAGGAGGGGTTCCTTCTACGAGCAGTACTTC. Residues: CASRRGSFYEQYF.

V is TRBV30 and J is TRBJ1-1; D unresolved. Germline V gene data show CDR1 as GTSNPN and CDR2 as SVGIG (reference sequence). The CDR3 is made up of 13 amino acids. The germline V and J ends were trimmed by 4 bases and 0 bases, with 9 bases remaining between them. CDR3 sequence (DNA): TGTGCCTGGACCCAGAACATGAACACTGAAGCTTTCTTT. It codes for CAWTQNMNTEAFF.

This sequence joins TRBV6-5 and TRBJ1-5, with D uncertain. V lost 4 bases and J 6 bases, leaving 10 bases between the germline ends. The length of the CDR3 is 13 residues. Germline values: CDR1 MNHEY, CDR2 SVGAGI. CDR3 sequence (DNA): TGTGCCAGCAGTTTCGATAGGGCTCAGCCCCAGCATTTT. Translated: CASSFDRAQPQHF.

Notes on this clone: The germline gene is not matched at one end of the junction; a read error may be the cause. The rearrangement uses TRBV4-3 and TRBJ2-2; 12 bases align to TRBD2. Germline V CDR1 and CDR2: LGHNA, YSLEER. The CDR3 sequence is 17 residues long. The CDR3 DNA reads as TGCGCCAGCAGCCAACCCGGACTAGCGGGGAACCCCGGGGAGCTGTTTTTT. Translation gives CASSQPGLAGNPGELFF.

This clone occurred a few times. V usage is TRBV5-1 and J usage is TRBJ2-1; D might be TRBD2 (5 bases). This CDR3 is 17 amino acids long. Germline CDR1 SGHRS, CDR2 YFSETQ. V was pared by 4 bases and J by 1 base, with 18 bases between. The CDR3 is CASSGRSGGWSYNEQFF. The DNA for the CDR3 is TGCGCCAGCAGCGGGAGAAGCGGCGGATGGTCCTACAATGAGCAGTTCTTC. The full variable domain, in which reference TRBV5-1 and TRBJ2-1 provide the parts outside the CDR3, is KAGVTQTPRYLIKTRGQQVTLSCSPISGHRSVSWYQQTPGQGLQFLFEYFSETQRNKGNFPGRFSGRQFSNSRSEMNVSTLELGDSALYLCASSGRSGGWSYNEQFFGPGTRLTVL.

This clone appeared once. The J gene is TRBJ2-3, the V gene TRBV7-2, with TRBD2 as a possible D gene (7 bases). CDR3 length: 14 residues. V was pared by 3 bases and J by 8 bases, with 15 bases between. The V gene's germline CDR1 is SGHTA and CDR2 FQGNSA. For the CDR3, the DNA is TGTGCCAGCAGCTTTAGTAGGGGGGGGCGTACGCAGTATTTT. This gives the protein CASSFSRGGRTQYF.

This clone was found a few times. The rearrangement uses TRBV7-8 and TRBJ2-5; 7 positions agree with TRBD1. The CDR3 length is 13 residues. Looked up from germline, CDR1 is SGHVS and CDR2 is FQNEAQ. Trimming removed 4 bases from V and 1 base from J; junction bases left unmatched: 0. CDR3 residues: CASSWDSQETQYF. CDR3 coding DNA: TGTGCCAGCAGCTGGGACAGCCAAGAGACCCAGTACTTC.

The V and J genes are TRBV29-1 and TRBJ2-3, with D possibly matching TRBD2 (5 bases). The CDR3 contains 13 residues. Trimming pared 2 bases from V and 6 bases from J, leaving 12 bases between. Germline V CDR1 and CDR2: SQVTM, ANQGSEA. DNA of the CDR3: TGCAGCGTTGAAATAAGCGGAACCGATACGCAGTATTTT. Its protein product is CSVEISGTDTQYF.

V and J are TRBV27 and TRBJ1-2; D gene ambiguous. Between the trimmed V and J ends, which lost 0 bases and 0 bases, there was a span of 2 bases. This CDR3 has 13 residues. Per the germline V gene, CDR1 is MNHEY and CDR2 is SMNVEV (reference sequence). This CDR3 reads CASSLSANYGYTF. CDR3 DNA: TGTGCCAGCAGTTTATCAGCTAACTATGGCTACACCTTC.

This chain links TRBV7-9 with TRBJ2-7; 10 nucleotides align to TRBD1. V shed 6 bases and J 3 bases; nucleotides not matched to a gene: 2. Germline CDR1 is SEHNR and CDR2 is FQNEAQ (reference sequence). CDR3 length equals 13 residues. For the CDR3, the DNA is TGTGCCAGCAGGGGGACAGGGGACTACGAGCAGTACTTC. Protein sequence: CASRGTGDYEQYF.

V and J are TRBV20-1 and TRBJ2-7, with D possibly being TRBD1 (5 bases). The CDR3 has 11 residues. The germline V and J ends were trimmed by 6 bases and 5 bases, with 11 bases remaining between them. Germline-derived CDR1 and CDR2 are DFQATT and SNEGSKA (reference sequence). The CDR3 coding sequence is TGCAGTGCGTCAGGGCTGGACGAGCAGTACTTC. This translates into CSASGLDEQYF.

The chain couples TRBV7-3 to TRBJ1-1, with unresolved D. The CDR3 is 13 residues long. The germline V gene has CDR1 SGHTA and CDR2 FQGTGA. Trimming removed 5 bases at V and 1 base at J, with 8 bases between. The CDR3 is CASSRQGNTEAFF. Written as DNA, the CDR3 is TGTGCCAGCAGCCGACAAGGGAACACTGAAGCTTTCTTT. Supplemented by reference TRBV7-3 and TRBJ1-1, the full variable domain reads GAGVSQTPSNKVTEKGKYVELRCDPISGHTALYWYRQSLGQGPEFLIYFQGTGAADDSGLPNDRFFAVRPEGSVSTLKIQRTERGDSAVYLCASSRQGNTEAFFGQGTRLTVV.

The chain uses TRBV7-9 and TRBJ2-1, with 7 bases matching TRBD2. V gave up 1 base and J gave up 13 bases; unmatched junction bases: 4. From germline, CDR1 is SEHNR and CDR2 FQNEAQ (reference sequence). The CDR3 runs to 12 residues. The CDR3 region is CASSLGLAQQFF. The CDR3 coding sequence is TGTGCCAGCAGCTTAGGACTAGCTCAACAGTTCTTC.

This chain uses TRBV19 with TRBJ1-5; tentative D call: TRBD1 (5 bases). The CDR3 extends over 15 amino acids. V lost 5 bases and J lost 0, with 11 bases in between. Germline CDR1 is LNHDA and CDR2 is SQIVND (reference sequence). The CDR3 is CASSQWGNSNQPQHF. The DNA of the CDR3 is TGTGCCAGTAGTCAGTGGGGCAATAGCAATCAGCCCCAGCATTTT.

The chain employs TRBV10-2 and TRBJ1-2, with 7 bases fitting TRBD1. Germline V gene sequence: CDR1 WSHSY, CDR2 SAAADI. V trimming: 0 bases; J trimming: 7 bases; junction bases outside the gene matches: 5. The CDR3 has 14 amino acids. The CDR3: CASSESGTEGGYTF. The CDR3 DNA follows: TGCGCCAGCAGTGAGTCGGGGACAGAAGGTGGCTACACCTTC.

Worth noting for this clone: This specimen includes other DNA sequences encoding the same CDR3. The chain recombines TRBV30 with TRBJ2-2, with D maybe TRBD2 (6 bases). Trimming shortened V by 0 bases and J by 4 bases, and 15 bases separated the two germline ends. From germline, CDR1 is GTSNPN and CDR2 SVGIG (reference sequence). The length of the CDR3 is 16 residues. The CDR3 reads CAWSVLVGGGTGELFF. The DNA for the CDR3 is TGTGCCTGGAGTGTTCTTGTGGGGGGTGGCACCGGGGAGCTGTTTTTT.

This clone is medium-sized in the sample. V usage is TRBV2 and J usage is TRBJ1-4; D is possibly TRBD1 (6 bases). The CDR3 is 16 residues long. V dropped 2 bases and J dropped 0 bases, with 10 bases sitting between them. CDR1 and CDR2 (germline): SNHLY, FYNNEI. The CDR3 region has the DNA TGTGCCAGCAGTGAATCGCAGGGGACAACTAATGAAAAACTGTTTTTT. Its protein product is CASSESQGTTNEKLFF.

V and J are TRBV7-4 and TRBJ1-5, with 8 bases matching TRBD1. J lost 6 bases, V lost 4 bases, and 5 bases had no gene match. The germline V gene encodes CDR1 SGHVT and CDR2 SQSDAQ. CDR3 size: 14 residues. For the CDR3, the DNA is TGTGCCAGCAGCTCTGACAGGGGTCCTCAGCCCCAGCATTTT. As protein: CASSSDRGPQPQHF.

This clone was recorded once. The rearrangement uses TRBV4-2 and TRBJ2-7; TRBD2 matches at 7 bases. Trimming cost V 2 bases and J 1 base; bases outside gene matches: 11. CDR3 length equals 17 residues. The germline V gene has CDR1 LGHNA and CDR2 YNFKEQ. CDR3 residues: CASSQTPRLADSYEQYF. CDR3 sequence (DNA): TGTGCCAGCAGCCAAACCCCCCGGCTAGCGGATTCCTACGAGCAGTACTTC.

This CDR3 is CASSPQGRAGNTIYF. The CDR3 nucleotides read TGTGCCAGCTCACCTCAGGGGCGCGCTGGAAACACCATATATTTT. V usage is TRBV18 and J usage is TRBJ1-3; a possible D gene is TRBD1 (6 bases). Trimming stripped 3 bases from V and 2 bases from J, with 11 bases between. The CDR3 contains 15 residues. Germline V gene sequence: CDR1 KGHSH, CDR2 LQKENI.